The rows below give T cell receptor beta chains drawn from one sample of a study of CD8+ T cells in alopecia areata. Some clones are missing from TCRdb's copy, which holds only in-frame ones; the method was immunoSEQ multiplex PCR. The table shows around 86,000 clones, with 60% to 80% occurring only once. The specimen was CD8+ T cells sorted from blood, collected at roughly week 45, from a patient treated with tofacitinib. The receptors derive from a human donor with alopecia areata. CDR3s leave out the opening cysteine and the closing phenylalanine or tryptophan. Fields, in order: V gene, clone size, CDR3 protein. A clone size is listed for some rows: how often the clone was seen (once, few, many), or a class if it is expanded.

v_call: TRBV4-3; clone_size: NA; cdr3_aa: ASSHGAGFYT
v_call: TRBV9; clone_size: NA; cdr3_aa: ASSSNEGFGGYT
v_call: TRBV23-1; clone_size: few; cdr3_aa: ASSQSTGGAANYGYT
v_call: TRBV7-8; clone_size: NA; cdr3_aa: ASSLALVGSRVDYDEQY
v_call: TRBV9; clone_size: NA; cdr3_aa: ASSGARNTEAF
v_call: TRBV6-5; clone_size: NA; cdr3_aa: AASSRAYNEQF
v_call: TRBV29-1; clone_size: NA; cdr3_aa: SVPRGQGAAF
v_call: TRBV30; clone_size: NA; cdr3_aa: ACQPSGGADTQY
v_call: TRBV19; clone_size: few; cdr3_aa: ASSIGDTANQPQH
v_call: TRBV30; clone_size: NA; cdr3_aa: AWSLTGTDQAF
v_call: TRBV29-1; clone_size: NA; cdr3_aa: SVEGRTGSVAVYGYT
v_call: TRBV20-1; clone_size: NA; cdr3_aa: SASDYLDQF
v_call: TRBV19; clone_size: medium-sized; cdr3_aa: ASSLGKNIQY
v_call: TRBV19; clone_size: NA; cdr3_aa: ASSDSGGMNEQF
v_call: TRBV19; clone_size: NA; cdr3_aa: ATLPGFNQPQH
v_call: TRBV27; clone_size: NA; cdr3_aa: ASSSTHEQF
v_call: TRBV10-3; clone_size: NA; cdr3_aa: AIRDRIDTQY
v_call: TRBV15; clone_size: NA; cdr3_aa: ATSRGQGEDQPQH
v_call: TRBV29-1; clone_size: NA; cdr3_aa: SVEENYEQY
v_call: TRBV29-1; clone_size: NA; cdr3_aa: SALDREFTEAF
v_call: TRBV4-3; clone_size: NA; cdr3_aa: ASSQDRGRTEAF
v_call: TRBV4-3; clone_size: NA; cdr3_aa: ASSQEESGSYGYT
v_call: TRBV6-5; clone_size: NA; cdr3_aa: ASTPGQGAYEQY
v_call: TRBV19; clone_size: NA; cdr3_aa: ASSIGSAEDYGYT
v_call: TRBV9; clone_size: NA; cdr3_aa: ASSVVEGAGDTQY
v_call: TRBV6-1; clone_size: few; cdr3_aa: ASSEWGNQPQH
v_call: TRBV4-3; clone_size: NA; cdr3_aa: ASSQDRSAYYGYT
v_call: TRBV7-9; clone_size: NA; cdr3_aa: ASSLAGAGTNNEQF
v_call: TRBV27; clone_size: few; cdr3_aa: ASSIPGRAGEQY
v_call: TRBV10-2; clone_size: once; cdr3_aa: ASSDGGSTEAF
v_call: TRBV6-5; clone_size: NA; cdr3_aa: ATTPKGNQPQH
v_call: TRBV10-2; clone_size: few; cdr3_aa: ASSESNQPQH
v_call: TRBV7-2; clone_size: NA; cdr3_aa: ASSLGRTAETADTQY
v_call: TRBV29-1; clone_size: NA; cdr3_aa: SVEGPVGQVGNYGYT
v_call: TRBV4-3; clone_size: NA; cdr3_aa: ASSQAGGNEQF
v_call: TRBV15; clone_size: NA; cdr3_aa: ATSSRDRGTDTQY
v_call: TRBV10-2; clone_size: NA; cdr3_aa: ASSAGGSTGELF
v_call: TRBV6-5; clone_size: few; cdr3_aa: ASSQGDVTEAF
v_call: TRBV5-1; clone_size: NA; cdr3_aa: ASTFAGYGGETQY
v_call: TRBV4-3; clone_size: NA; cdr3_aa: ASSQTIDRDQPQH
v_call: TRBV18; clone_size: few; cdr3_aa: ASSCSTDTQY
v_call: TRBV29-1; clone_size: few; cdr3_aa: SVDRDRVLT
v_call: TRBV7-8; clone_size: NA; cdr3_aa: ASSLGAGASTDTQY
v_call: TRBV25-1; clone_size: NA; cdr3_aa: ASSVAGRTEAF
v_call: TRBV29-1; clone_size: NA; cdr3_aa: SGWITGQPQH
v_call: TRBV6-6; clone_size: NA; cdr3_aa: ATLRGGTDTQY
v_call: TRBV5-1; clone_size: NA; cdr3_aa: ASSASGDPGYEQY
v_call: TRBV7-8; clone_size: few; cdr3_aa: ASSPNRNTEAF
v_call: TRBV12-5; clone_size: NA; cdr3_aa: ASGLPRLEAF